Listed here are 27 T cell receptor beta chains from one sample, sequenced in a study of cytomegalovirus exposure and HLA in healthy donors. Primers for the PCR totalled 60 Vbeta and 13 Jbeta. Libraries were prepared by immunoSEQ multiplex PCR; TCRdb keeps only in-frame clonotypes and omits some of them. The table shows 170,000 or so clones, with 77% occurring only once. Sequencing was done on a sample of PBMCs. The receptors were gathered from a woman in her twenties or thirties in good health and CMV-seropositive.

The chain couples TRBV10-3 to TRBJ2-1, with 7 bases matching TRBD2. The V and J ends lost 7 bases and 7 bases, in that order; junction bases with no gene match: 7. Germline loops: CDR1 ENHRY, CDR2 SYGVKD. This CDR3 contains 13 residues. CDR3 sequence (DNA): TGTGCCATCACGCGGGAGACCGGGAATGAGCAGTTCTTC. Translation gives CAITRETGNEQFF.

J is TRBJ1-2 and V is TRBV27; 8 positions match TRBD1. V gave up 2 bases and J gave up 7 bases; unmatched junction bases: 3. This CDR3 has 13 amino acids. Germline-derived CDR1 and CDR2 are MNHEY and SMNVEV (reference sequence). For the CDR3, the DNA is TGTGCCAGCAGTTTACGACAGGGGCCTGGCTACACCTTC. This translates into CASSLRQGPGYTF.

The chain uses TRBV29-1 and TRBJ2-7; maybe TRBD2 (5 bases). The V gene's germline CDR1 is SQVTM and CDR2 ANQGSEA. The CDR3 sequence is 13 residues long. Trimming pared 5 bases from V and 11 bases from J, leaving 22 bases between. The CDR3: CSVKKLHHPREYF. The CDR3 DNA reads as TGCAGCGTTAAAAAATTGCACCACCCGAGGGAGTACTTC.

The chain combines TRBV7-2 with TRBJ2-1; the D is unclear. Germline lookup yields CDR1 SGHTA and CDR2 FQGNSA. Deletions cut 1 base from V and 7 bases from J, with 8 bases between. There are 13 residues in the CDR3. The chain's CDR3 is CASSLGTENEQFF. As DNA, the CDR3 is TGTGCCAGCAGCTTAGGAACAGAAAATGAGCAGTTCTTC.

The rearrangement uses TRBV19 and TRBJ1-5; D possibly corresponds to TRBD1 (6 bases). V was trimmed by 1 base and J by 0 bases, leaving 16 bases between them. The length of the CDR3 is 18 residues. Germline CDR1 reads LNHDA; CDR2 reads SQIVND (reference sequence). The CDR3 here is CASSIGPTGDGSNQPQHF. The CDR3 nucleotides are TGTGCCAGTAGTATAGGCCCGACAGGAGACGGTAGCAATCAGCCCCAGCATTTT.

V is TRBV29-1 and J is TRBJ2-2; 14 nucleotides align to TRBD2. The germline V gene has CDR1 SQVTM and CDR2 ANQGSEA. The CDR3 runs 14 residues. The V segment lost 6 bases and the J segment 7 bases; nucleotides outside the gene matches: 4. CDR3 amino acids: CSVGTSGSGGELFF. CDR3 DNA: TGCAGCGTCGGGACTAGCGGGAGCGGCGGGGAGCTGTTTTTT.

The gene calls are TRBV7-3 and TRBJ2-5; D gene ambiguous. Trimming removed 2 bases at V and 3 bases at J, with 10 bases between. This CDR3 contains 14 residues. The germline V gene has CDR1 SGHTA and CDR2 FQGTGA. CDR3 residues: CASSLGQYKETQYF. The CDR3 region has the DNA TGTGCCAGCAGCTTAGGTCAATACAAAGAGACCCAGTACTTC.

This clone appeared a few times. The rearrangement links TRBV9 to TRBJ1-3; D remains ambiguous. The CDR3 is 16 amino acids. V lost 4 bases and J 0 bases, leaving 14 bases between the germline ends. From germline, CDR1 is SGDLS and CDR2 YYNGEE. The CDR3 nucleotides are TGTGCCAGCAGCCCCTGGGAGGGTCTCTCTGGAAACACCATATATTTT. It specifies CASSPWEGLSGNTIYF.

In DNA, the CDR3 is TGTGCCAGCAGTGGACAGGGCGGCAATCAGCCCCAGCATTTT. It is translated as CASSGQGGNQPQHF. V usage is TRBV2 and J usage is TRBJ1-5; TRBD1 matches 7 bases. Germline CDR1 reads SNHLY; CDR2 reads FYNNEI. The CDR3 loop spans 14 amino acids. V shed 4 bases, J shed 2 bases, and the junction held 2 bases outside the gene matches.

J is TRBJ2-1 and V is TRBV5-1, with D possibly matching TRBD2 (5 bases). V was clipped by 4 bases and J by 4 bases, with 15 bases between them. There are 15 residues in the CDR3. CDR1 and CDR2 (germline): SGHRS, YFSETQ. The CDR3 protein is CASSPDYRKYNEQFF. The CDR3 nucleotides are TGCGCCAGCAGCCCCGACTACCGGAAATACAATGAGCAGTTCTTC.

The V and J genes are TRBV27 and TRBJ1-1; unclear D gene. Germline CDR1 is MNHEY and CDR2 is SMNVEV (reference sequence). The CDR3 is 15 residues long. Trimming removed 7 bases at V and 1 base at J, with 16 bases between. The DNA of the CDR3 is TGTGCCAGCAAAATTGCGCGCAGCGGGAACACTGAAGCTTTCTTT. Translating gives CASKIARSGNTEAFF.

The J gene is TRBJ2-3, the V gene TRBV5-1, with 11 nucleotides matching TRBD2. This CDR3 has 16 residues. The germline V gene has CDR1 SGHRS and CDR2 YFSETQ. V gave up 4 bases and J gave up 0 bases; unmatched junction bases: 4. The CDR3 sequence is CASSPGLAESTDTQYF. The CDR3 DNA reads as TGCGCCAGCAGCCCGGGACTAGCGGAGAGCACAGATACGCAGTATTTT.

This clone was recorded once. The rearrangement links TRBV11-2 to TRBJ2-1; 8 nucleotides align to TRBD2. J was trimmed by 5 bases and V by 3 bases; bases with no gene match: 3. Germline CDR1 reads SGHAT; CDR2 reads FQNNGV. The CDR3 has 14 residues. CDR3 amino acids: CASSFGLADNEQFF. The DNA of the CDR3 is TGTGCCAGCAGCTTCGGACTAGCCGACAATGAGCAGTTCTTC.

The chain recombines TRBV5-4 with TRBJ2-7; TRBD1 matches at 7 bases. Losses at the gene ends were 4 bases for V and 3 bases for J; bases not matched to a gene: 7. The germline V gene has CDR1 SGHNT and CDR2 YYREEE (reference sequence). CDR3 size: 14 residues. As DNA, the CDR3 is TGTGCCAGCAGCCCCCGGGACAGAGACTACGAGCAGTACTTC. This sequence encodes CASSPRDRDYEQYF.

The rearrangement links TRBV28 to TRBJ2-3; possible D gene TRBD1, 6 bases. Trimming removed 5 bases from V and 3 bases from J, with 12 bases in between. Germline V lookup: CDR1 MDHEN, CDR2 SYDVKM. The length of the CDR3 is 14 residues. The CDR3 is CASSPPQGTDTQYF. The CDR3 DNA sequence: TGTGCCAGCAGTCCCCCACAGGGAACAGATACGCAGTATTTT.

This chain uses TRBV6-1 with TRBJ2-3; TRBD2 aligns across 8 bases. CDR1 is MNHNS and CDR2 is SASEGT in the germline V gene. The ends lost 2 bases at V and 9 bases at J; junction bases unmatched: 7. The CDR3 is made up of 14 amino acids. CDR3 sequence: CASSEIREGETQYF. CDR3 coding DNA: TGTGCCAGCAGTGAAATCCGGGAGGGGGAAACGCAGTATTTT.

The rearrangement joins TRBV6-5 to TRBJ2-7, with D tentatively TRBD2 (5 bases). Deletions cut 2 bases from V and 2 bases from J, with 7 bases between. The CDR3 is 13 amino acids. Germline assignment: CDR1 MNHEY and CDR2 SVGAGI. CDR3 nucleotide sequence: TGTGCCAGCAGTTACGGAGCGGCCTACGAGCAGTACTTC. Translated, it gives CASSYGAAYEQYF.

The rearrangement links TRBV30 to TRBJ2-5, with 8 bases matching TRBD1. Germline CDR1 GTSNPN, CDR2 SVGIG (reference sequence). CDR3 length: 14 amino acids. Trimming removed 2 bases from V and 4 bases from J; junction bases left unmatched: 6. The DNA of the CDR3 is TGTGCCTGGAGTCAGGACAGGGCGGTAGAGACCCAGTACTTC. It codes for CAWSQDRAVETQYF.

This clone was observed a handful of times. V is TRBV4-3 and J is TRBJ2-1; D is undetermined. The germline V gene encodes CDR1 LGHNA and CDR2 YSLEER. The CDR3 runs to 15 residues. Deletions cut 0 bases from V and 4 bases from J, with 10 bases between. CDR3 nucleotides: TGCGCCAGCAGCCAAGATTCTGGCAGTTACAATGAGCAGTTCTTC. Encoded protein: CASSQDSGSYNEQFF.

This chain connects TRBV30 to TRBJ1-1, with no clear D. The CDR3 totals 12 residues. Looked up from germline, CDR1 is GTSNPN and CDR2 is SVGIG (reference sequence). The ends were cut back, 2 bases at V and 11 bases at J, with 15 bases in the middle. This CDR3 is CAWSTAGLEAFF. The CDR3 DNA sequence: TGTGCCTGGAGTACGGCAGGCTTAGAGGCTTTCTTT.

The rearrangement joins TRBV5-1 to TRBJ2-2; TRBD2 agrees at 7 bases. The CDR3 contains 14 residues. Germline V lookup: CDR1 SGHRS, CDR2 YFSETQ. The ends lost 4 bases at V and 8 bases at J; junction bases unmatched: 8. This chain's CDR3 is CASSQNTGGGELFF. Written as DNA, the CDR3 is TGCGCCAGCAGCCAGAACACGGGAGGTGGGGAGCTGTTTTTT.

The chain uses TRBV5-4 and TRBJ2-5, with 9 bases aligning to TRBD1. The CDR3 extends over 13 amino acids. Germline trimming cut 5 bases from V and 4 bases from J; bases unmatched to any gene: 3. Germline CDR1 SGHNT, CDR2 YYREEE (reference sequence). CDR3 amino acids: CASRQTGGETQYF. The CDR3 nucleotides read TGTGCCAGCAGGCAGACAGGGGGAGAGACCCAGTACTTC.

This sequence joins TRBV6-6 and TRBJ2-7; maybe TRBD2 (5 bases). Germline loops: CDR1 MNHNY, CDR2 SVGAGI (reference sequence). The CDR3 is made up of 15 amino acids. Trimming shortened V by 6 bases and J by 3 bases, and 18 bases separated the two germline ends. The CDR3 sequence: CASSLPGEGRYEQYF. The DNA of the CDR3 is TGTGCCAGCAGCCTCCCCGGTGAGGGCCGCTACGAGCAGTACTTC.

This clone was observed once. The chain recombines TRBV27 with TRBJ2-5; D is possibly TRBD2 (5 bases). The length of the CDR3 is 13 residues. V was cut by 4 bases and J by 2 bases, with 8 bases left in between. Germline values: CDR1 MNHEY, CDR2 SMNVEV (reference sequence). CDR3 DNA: TGTGCCAGCAGTTCCTCGGGACAAGAGACCCAGTACTTC. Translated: CASSSSGQETQYF.

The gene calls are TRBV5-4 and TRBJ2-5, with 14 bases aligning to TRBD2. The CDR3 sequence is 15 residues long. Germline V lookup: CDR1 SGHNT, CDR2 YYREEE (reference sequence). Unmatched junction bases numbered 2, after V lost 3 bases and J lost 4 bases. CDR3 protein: CASSYGTSGRETQYF. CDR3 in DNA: TGTGCCAGCAGCTACGGGACTAGCGGGAGAGAGACCCAGTACTTC.

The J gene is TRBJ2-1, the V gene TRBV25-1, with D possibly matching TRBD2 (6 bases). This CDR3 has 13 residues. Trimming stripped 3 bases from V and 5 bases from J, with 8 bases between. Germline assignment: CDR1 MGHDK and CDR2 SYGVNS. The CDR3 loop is CASSDPGDNEQFF. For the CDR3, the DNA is TGTGCCAGCAGTGATCCGGGGGACAATGAGCAGTTCTTC.

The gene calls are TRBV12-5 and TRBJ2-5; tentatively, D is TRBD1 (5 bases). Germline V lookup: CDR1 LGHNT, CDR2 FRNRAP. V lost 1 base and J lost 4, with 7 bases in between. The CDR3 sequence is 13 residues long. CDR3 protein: CASGLAGSETQYF. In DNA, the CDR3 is TGTGCTAGTGGTTTGGCAGGGTCAGAGACCCAGTACTTC.